This entry describes one TCR beta chain. Its antigen is unidentified. The CDR3 is 16 amino acids. Vbeta (60) and Jbeta (13) primers were used in the PCR. Sequencing was performed with immunoSEQ multiplex PCR; in TCRdb, only in-frame clones are kept and a portion is missing. Here the sample spans under 200,000 clones, approximately 78% being singletons. These data belong to a study of cytomegalovirus exposure and HLA in healthy donors. Participants comprised healthy donors of bone marrow. Notes on the study in general: An analysis that was carried out later associated 16,000 or so TCR beta sequences with HLA alleles at 0.05 false discovery rate. Confirmation in vitro established that a few CMV-associated chains were specific for CMV antigens.

The rearrangement uses TRBV21-1 and TRBJ2-1; no DNA check was done on the table's D call, TRBD1. TRBV21-1 counts as a pseudogene. The sample taken for sequencing was PBMCs. The clonotype was recovered from a woman aged 18-35 years in good health and CMV-seronegative. Here the CDR3 DNA reads TGTGCCAGCCTTTGCTCCGGACAGGGTAGTTACAATGAGCAGTTCTTC. Its protein is CASLCSGQGSYNEQFF.